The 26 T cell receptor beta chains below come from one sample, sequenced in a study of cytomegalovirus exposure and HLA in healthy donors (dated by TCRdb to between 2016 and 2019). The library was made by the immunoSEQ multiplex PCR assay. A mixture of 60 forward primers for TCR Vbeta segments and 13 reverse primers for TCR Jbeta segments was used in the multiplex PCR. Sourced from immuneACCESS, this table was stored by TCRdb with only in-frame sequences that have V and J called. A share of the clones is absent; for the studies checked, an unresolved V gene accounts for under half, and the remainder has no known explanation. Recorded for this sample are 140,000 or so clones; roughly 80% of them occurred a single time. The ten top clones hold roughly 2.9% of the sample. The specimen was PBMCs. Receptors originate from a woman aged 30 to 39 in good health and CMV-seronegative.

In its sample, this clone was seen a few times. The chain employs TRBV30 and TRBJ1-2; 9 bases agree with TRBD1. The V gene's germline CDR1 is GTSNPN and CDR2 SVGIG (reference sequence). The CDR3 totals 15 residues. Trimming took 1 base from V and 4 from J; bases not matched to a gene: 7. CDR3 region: CAWSAGTGSIYGYTF. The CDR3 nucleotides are TGTGCCTGGAGTGCCGGGACAGGGAGTATCTATGGCTACACCTTC.

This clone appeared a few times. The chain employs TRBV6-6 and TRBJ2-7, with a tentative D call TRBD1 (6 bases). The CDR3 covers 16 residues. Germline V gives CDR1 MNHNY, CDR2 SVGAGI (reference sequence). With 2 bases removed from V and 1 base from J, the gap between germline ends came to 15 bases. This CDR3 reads CASSYHTGTQSYEQYF. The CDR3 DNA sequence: TGTGCCAGCAGTTACCACACCGGGACACAGTCCTACGAGCAGTACTTC.

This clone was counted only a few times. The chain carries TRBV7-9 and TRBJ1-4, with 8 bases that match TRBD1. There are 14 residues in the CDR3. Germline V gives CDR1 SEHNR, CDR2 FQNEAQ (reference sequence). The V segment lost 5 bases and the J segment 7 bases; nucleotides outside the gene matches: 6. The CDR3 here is CASSMTGDVEKLFF. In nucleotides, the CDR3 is TGTGCCAGCAGCATGACAGGGGATGTTGAAAAACTGTTTTTT.

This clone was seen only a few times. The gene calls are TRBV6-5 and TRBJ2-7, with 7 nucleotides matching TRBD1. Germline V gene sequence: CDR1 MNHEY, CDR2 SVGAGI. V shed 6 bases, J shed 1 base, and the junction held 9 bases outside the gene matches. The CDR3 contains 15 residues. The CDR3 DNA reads TGTGCCAGCAGCCGACAGGGCCAACGTTCCTACGAGCAGTACTTC. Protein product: CASSRQGQRSYEQYF.

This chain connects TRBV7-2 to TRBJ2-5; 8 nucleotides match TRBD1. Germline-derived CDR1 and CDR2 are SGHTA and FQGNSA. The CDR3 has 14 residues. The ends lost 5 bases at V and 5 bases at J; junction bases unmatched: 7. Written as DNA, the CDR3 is TGTGCCAGCAGCCGCGTCACAGGGGGTGAGACCCAGTACTTC. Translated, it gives CASSRVTGGETQYF.

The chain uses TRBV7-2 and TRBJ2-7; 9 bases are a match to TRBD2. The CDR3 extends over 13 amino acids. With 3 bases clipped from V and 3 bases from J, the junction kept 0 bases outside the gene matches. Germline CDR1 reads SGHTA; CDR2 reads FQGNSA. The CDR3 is CASSLTSGYEQYF. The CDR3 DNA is TGTGCCAGCAGCTTGACTAGCGGCTACGAGCAGTACTTC.

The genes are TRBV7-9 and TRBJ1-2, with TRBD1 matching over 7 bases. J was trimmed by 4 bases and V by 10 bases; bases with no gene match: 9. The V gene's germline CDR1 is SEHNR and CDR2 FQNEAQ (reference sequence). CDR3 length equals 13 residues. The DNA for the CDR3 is TGTGCCACCGTGGACAGGCAGTCCTATGGCTACACCTTC. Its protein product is CATVDRQSYGYTF.

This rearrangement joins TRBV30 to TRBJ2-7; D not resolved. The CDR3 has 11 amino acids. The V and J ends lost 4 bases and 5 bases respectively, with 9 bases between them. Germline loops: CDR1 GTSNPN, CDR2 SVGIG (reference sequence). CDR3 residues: CAWTALDEQYF. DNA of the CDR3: TGTGCCTGGACCGCGCTCGACGAGCAGTACTTC.

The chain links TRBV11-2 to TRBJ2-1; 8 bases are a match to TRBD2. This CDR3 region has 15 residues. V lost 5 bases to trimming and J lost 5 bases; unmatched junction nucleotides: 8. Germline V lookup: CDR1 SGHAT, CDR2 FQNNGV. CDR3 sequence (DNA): TGTGCCAGCAGCCCACGTGTCGGGGGGGACAATGAGCAGTTCTTC. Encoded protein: CASSPRVGGDNEQFF.

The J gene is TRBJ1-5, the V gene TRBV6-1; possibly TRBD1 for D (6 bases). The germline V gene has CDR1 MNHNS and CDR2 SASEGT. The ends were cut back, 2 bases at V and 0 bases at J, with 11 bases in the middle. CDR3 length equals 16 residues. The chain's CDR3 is CASSENRVYSNQPQHF. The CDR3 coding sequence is TGTGCCAGCAGTGAAAACAGGGTTTATAGCAATCAGCCCCAGCATTTT.

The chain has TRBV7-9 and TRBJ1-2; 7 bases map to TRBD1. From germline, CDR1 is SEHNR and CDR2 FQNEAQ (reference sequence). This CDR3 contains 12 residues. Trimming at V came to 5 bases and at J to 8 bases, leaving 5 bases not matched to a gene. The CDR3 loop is CASSIDREGYTF. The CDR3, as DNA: TGTGCCAGCAGCATTGACAGGGAAGGCTACACCTTC.

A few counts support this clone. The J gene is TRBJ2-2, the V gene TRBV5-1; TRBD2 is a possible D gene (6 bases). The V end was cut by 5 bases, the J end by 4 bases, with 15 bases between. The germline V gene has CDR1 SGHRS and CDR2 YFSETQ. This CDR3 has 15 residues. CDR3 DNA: TGCGCCAGCAGTAGAGCGGGTGCGGGCACCGGGGAGCTGTTTTTT. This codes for CASSRAGAGTGELFF.

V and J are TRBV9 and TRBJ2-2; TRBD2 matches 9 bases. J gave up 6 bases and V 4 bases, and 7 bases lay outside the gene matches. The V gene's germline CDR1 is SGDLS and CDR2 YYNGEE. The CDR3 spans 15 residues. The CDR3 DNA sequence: TGTGCCAGCAGCCCCCCAGCGGGGGGACCCGGGGAGCTGTTTTTT. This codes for CASSPPAGGPGELFF.

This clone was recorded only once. The CDR3, as DNA: TGTGCCAGTAGTAAAGGGACAGGGGGCACCGGGGAGCTGTTTTTT. As protein: CASSKGTGGTGELFF. The chain carries TRBV19 and TRBJ2-2, with 11 bases that match TRBD1. The V gene's germline CDR1 is LNHDA and CDR2 SQIVND (reference sequence). CDR3 length: 15 amino acids. J was trimmed by 4 bases and V by 4 bases; bases with no gene match: 2.

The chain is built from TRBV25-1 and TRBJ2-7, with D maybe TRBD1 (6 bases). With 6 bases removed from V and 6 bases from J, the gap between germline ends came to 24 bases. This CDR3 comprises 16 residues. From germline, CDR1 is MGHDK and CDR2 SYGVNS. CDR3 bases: TGTGCCAGCAGCCCTCCATTGACAGGCCCCTCCGGCGAGCAGTACTTC. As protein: CASSPPLTGPSGEQYF.

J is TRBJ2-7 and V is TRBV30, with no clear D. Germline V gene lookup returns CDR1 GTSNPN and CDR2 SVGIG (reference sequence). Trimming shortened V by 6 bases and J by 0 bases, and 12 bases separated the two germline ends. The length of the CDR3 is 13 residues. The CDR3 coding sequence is TGTGCCTGTATTGAAATTAGCTCCTACGAGCAGTACTTC. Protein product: CACIEISSYEQYF.

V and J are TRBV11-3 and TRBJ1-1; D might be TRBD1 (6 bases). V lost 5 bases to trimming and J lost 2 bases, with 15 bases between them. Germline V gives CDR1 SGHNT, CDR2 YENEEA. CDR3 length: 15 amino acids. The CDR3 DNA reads TGTGCCAGCAGCCCCGGTGCAGGGGCAAACACTGAAGCTTTCTTT. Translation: CASSPGAGANTEAFF. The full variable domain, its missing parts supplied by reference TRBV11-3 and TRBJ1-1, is EAGVVQSPRYKIIEKKQPVAFWCNPISGHNTLYWYLQNLGQGPELLIRYENEEAVDDSQLPKDRFSAERLKGVDSTLKIQPAELGDSAVYLCASSPGAGANTEAFFGQGTRLTVV.

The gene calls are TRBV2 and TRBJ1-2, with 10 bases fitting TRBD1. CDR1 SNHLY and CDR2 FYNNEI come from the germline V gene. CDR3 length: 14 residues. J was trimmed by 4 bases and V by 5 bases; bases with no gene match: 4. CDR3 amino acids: CASSPGQGPYGYTF. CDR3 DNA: TGTGCCAGCAGTCCGGGACAGGGGCCCTATGGCTACACCTTC.

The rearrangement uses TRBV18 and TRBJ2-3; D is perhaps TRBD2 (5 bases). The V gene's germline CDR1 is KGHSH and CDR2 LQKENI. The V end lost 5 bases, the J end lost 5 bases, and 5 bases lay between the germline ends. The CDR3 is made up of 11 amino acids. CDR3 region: CASSGRDTQYF. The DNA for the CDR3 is TGTGCCAGCTCAGGGAGAGATACGCAGTATTTT.

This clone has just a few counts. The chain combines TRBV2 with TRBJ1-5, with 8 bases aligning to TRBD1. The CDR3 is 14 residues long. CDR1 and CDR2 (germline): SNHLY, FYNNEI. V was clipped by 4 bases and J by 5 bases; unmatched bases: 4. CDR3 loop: CASSGRGPHQPQHF. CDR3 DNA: TGTGCCAGCAGTGGCAGGGGGCCTCATCAGCCCCAGCATTTT.

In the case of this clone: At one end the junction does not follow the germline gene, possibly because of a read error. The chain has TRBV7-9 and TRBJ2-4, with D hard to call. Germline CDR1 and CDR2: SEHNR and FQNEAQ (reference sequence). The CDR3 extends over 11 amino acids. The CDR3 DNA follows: TGTTCCAGCAGCCCCGGAGACATTCAGTACTTC. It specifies CSSSPGDIQYF.

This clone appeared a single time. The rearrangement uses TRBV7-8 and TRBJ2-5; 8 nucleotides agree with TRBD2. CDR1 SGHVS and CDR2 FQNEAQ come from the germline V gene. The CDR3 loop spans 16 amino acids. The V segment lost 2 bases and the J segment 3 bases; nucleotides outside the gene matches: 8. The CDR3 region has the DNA TGTGCCAGCAGCTTATGGCCGGCAGCGGGGGAAGAGACCCAGTACTTC. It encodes CASSLWPAAGEETQYF.

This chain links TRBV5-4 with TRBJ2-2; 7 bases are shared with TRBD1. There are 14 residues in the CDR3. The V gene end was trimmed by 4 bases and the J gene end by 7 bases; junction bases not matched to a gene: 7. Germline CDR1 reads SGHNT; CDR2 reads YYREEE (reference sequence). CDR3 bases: TGTGCCAGCAGCGTAACAGGGGCGGGCGGGGAGCTGTTTTTT. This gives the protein CASSVTGAGGELFF.

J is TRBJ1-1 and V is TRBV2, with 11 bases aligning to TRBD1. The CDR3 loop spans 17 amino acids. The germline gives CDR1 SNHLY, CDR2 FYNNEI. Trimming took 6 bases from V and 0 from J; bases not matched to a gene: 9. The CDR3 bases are TGTGCCAGCAGCCGGACAGGGGGCGGGATAGTGAACACTGAAGCTTTCTTT. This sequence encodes CASSRTGGGIVNTEAFF. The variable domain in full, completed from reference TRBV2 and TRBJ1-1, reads EPEVTQTPSHQVTQMGQEVILRCVPISNHLYFYWYRQILGQKVEFLVSFYNNEISEKSEIFDDQFSVERPDGSNFTLKIRSTKLEDSAMYFCASSRTGGGIVNTEAFFGQGTRLTVV.

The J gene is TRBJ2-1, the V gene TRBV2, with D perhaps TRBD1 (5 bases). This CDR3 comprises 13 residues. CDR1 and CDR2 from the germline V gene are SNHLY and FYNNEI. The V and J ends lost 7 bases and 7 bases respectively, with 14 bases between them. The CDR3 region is CASKGPLTNEQFF. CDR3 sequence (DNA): TGTGCCAGCAAGGGGCCCCTTACAAATGAGCAGTTCTTC.

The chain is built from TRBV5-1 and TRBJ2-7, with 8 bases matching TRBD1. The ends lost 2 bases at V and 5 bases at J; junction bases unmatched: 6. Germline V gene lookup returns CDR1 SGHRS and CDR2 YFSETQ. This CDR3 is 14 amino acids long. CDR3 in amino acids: CASSLGQGRDEQYF. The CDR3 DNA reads TGCGCCAGCAGCTTAGGACAGGGTCGCGACGAGCAGTACTTC.